This T cell receptor (beta chain) was documented in a study of blood T cell repertoires in COVID-19. Study summary: The origin of the acute and convalescent COVID-19 samples was the United States, Italy and Spain. PBMCs, B-cell-depleted T cells, or T cells provided the cDNA or gDNA that made up the material.

As processed by the authors: Amplifying reference gene primers gave estimates of nucleated cell counts. Here immunoSEQ multiplex PCR was the method, and the copy in TCRdb shows in-frame clones only, minus some. That table furnishes V, J and clone size, whereas the DNA furnished D and trimming. The sample carries around 100,000 clones, about 88% recorded once. The sequence was obtained from an older man with acute or convalescent COVID-19. The sequencing sample was made of peripheral blood.

CDR3 region: CASKVGQVSGNTIYF. The CDR3 DNA reads TGTGCCAGCAAAGTGGGACAGGTCTCTGGAAACACCATATATTTT. The V and J genes are TRBV28 and TRBJ1-3; 8 positions match TRBD1. Per germline, CDR1 MDHEN and CDR2 SYDVKM. This CDR3 spans 15 amino acids. The V gene end was trimmed by 7 bases and the J gene end by 0 bases; junction bases not matched to a gene: 5.